The present entry profiles one TCR beta chain with its context. Its matching antigen is unknown. From the reads, TCRdb called clonotypes with MiXCR, one entry per CDR3 protein. The sample yields hundreds of thousands of distinct CDR3 sequences, 20% to 25% seen once. These data are taken from a study of T cell repertoires in cytomegalovirus infection. Findings and limits, study-wide: Dominating the ex vivo response were HLA-C-restricted CMV-specific TCR beta clonotypes.

The CDR3 has 16 amino acids. Germline V gives CDR1 MNHEY, CDR2 SMNVEV (reference sequence). The V end was cut by 3 bases, the J end by 6 bases, with 17 bases between. Sequencing was done on a sample of CD8+ T cells from PBMCs. The V gene is TRBV27, the J gene TRBJ2-2; D is unresolved. This clonotype originated in a human donor in good health (CMV status not recorded). Some clones in this sample may be carry-over from other donors' samples. The CDR3 DNA follows: TGTGCCAGCAGTTTCTTGACAAGTCTGTCATCCGGGGAGCTGTTTTTT. Protein: CASSFLTSLSSGELFF.